Presented here are 26 T cell receptor beta chains from one specimen sequenced in a study of T cell responses to AZD1222 COVID-19 vaccine. Data came from immunoSEQ multiplex PCR; TCRdb stores just in-frame clones and leaves some out. The sample has about 100,000 clones, 80% to 90% seen once; the top ten hold 7% to 10%. The starting material was peripheral blood, obtained on day 0 of AZD1222 vaccination. Source of these receptors: an adult in good health.

This chain uses TRBV5-1 with TRBJ1-2, with 12 bases that match TRBD1. V was clipped by 3 bases and J by 4 bases; unmatched bases: 4. Germline assignment: CDR1 SGHRS and CDR2 YFSETQ. CDR3 length equals 15 residues. The CDR3 coding sequence is TGCGCCAGCAGCTCCGGGACAGGGGGCCTCTATGGCTACACCTTC. It specifies CASSSGTGGLYGYTF.

The chain employs TRBV27 and TRBJ2-2; the D gene could be TRBD1 or TRBD2 (6 bases each). The length of the CDR3 is 19 residues. Between the trimmed V and J ends, which lost 2 bases and 3 bases, there was a span of 22 bases. Per the germline V gene, CDR1 is MNHEY and CDR2 is SMNVEV (reference sequence). The DNA of the CDR3 is TGTGCCAGCAGTTTAACTTACCATAGCGAGGGGGAGGACACCGGGGAGCTGTTTTTT. Amino acid sequence: CASSLTYHSEGEDTGELFF.

J is TRBJ1-1 and V is TRBV4-2, with TRBD1 matching 7 bases. Trimming removed 1 base from V and 5 bases from J; junction bases left unmatched: 10. Germline V CDR1 and CDR2: LGHNA, YNFKEQ. The CDR3 totals 16 residues. CDR3 residues: CASSQGQGPRGTEAFF. The CDR3 DNA is TGTGCCAGCAGCCAAGGACAGGGCCCACGAGGGACTGAAGCTTTCTTT.

The chain uses TRBV6-4 and TRBJ2-6; 11 bases are a match to TRBD2. CDR1 is MRHNA, CDR2 SNTAGT, per germline. Trimming removed 5 bases from V and 0 bases from J; junction bases left unmatched: 3. The CDR3 runs 17 residues. CDR3 loop: CASSSGTSGSGANVLTF. The CDR3 nucleotides read TGTGCCAGCAGTTCCGGGACTAGCGGCTCTGGGGCCAACGTCCTGACTTTC.

The chain uses TRBV19 and TRBJ1-2; D perhaps matches TRBD1 (6 bases). Per germline, CDR1 LNHDA and CDR2 SQIVND (reference sequence). The CDR3 contains 14 residues. Trimming took 4 bases from V and 4 from J, leaving 13 bases between them. The CDR3 DNA reads as TGTGCCAGTAGTACCACAGGGACCGGCTATGGCTACACCTTC. This translates into CASSTTGTGYGYTF.

The V gene is TRBV7-2, the J gene TRBJ1-2, with D unresolved. Germline loops: CDR1 SGHTA, CDR2 FQGNSA. V was trimmed by 1 base and J by 4 bases, leaving 7 bases between them. The CDR3 is 13 residues long. CDR3 sequence (DNA): TGTGCCAGCAGCTTAGACAGCAGCTATGGCTACACCTTC. It encodes CASSLDSSYGYTF.

This sequence joins TRBV7-9 and TRBJ2-7; 9 bases agree with TRBD2. CDR1 SEHNR and CDR2 FQNEAQ come from the germline V gene (reference sequence). With 5 bases clipped from V and 6 bases from J, the junction kept 5 bases outside the gene matches. The CDR3 extends over 13 amino acids. The chain's CDR3 is CASSPAGGFEQYF. The CDR3 DNA follows: TGTGCCAGCAGCCCAGCGGGGGGATTCGAGCAGTACTTC. The whole variable domain, filled in from reference TRBV7-9 and TRBJ2-7, reads DTGVSQNPRHKITKRGQNVTFRCDPISEHNRLYWYRQTLGQGPEFLTYFQNEAQLEKSRLLSDRFSAERPKGSFSTLEIQRTEQGDSAMYLCASSPAGGFEQYFGPGTRLTVT.

This clone was seen a few times. This CDR3 is CASSQGGHGYTF. In DNA, the CDR3 is TGTGCCAGCAGCCAAGGAGGACATGGCTACACCTTC. The genes are TRBV14 and TRBJ1-2, with D unclear. The CDR3 covers 12 residues. Trimming took 1 base from V and 6 from J, leaving 6 bases between them. Germline CDR1 is SGHDN and CDR2 is FVKESK.

CDR3: CASSPSWNTEAFF. CDR3 sequence (DNA): TGTGCCAGCAGCCCTAGTTGGAACACTGAAGCTTTCTTT. The J gene is TRBJ1-1, the V gene TRBV7-9; no definite D call. Germline CDR1 reads SEHNR; CDR2 reads FQNEAQ (reference sequence). The CDR3 is made up of 13 amino acids. V was clipped by 5 bases and J by 1 base, with 8 bases between them.

This clone was counted a single time. The chain recombines TRBV7-9 with TRBJ1-4; D not certain. The CDR3 extends over 15 amino acids. The germline V gene has CDR1 SEHNR and CDR2 FQNEAQ (reference sequence). The ends were cut back, 5 bases at V and 0 bases at J, with 10 bases in the middle. The CDR3 DNA reads as TGTGCCAGCAGCACCGACGGTGCAACTAATGAAAAACTGTTTTTT. Amino acids: CASSTDGATNEKLFF.

This rearrangement joins TRBV4-2 to TRBJ1-1, with unresolved D. Trimming shortened V by 1 base and J by 4 bases, and 7 bases separated the two germline ends. CDR3 length: 13 residues. CDR1 is LGHNA and CDR2 is YNFKEQ in the germline V gene. CDR3 nucleotides: TGTGCCAGCAGCCAAGGGGTTGGCACTGAAGCTTTCTTT. Amino acids: CASSQGVGTEAFF.

J is TRBJ2-1 and V is TRBV6-5; D is perhaps TRBD2 (6 bases). Germline CDR1 is MNHEY and CDR2 is SVGAGI. This CDR3 comprises 15 residues. V lost 2 bases and J lost 6, with 14 bases in between. The CDR3 sequence: CASSYDGLAVNEQFF. CDR3 bases: TGTGCCAGCAGTTACGACGGGTTAGCGGTCAATGAGCAGTTCTTC.

The rearrangement joins TRBV11-2 to TRBJ2-3; D unresolved. The length of the CDR3 is 14 residues. Germline loops: CDR1 SGHAT, CDR2 FQNNGV. With 0 bases removed from V and 10 bases from J, the gap between germline ends came to 14 bases. The DNA for the CDR3 is TGTGCCAGCAGCTTAGAATACTCGGACGATGCGCAGTATTTT. Amino acids: CASSLEYSDDAQYF.

This chain connects TRBV6-5 to TRBJ1-1; 7 nucleotides match TRBD1. This CDR3 spans 16 amino acids. CDR1 is MNHEY, CDR2 SVGAGI, per germline. V lost 2 bases, J lost 1 base, and 7 bases stayed unmatched. The CDR3 DNA is TGTGCCAGCAGTTACACCACGACAGGGCAGAACACTGAAGCTTTCTTT. It encodes CASSYTTTGQNTEAFF.

This clone appeared a few times. The V call is TRBV7-2, the J call TRBJ1-5; TRBD1 is a possible D gene (6 bases). This CDR3 is 15 amino acids long. Trimming shortened V by 0 bases and J by 8 bases, and 14 bases separated the two germline ends. Germline lookup yields CDR1 SGHTA and CDR2 FQGNSA. In DNA form, the CDR3 reads TGTGCCAGCAGCTTAGCGGCAAGGGGGGTAGAGCCCCAGCATTTT. This gives the protein CASSLAARGVEPQHF.

The chain links TRBV19 to TRBJ2-5; TRBD2 might be the D (5 bases). Germline assignment: CDR1 LNHDA and CDR2 SQIVND (reference sequence). CDR3 length equals 11 residues. The V gene lost 6 bases and the J gene lost 7 bases, with 9 bases spanning the gap. The CDR3 is CASSDRGTQYF. The CDR3 coding sequence is TGTGCCAGTAGCGACCGGGGGACCCAGTACTTC.

V usage is TRBV14 and J usage is TRBJ2-7; D may be TRBD2 (6 bases). The CDR3 totals 13 residues. Germline V lookup: CDR1 SGHDN, CDR2 FVKESK. V lost 3 bases and J 0 bases, leaving 6 bases between the germline ends. CDR3 sequence (DNA): TGTGCCAGCAGCCAGGGGGGCTCCTACGAGCAGTACTTC. It encodes CASSQGGSYEQYF.

This clone appeared a few times. The chain recombines TRBV2 with TRBJ1-6; 7 bases map to TRBD1. The CDR3 is 14 residues long. Trimming cost V 11 bases and J 8 bases; bases outside gene matches: 12. Per the germline V gene, CDR1 is SNHLY and CDR2 is FYNNEI. CDR3 coding DNA: TGTGCCGGACGGCCACAGGGGCTGGATTCACCCCTCCACTTT. It translates to CAGRPQGLDSPLHF.

This clone was detected once. J is TRBJ2-3 and V is TRBV29-1, with 7 bases that match TRBD1. The CDR3 runs to 13 residues. Germline assignment: CDR1 SQVTM and CDR2 ANQGSEA. As DNA, the CDR3 is TGCAGTGGCACAGGGGCCCCCACAGATACGCAGTATTTT. It specifies CSGTGAPTDTQYF.

The chain carries TRBV4-3 and TRBJ1-3; 9 bases are a match to TRBD1. Per the germline V gene, CDR1 is LGHNA and CDR2 is YSLEER. V was pared by 0 bases and J by 0 bases, with 6 bases of the junction left unmatched. This CDR3 contains 18 residues. The CDR3 spells CASSQDLDRGYSGNTIYF. The CDR3 bases are TGCGCCAGCAGCCAAGATCTAGACAGGGGGTACTCTGGAAACACCATATATTTT.

J is TRBJ2-2 and V is TRBV10-3; weak D call: TRBD1 (6 bases). Germline V CDR1 and CDR2: ENHRY, SYGVKD. The V end was cut by 3 bases, the J end by 0 bases, with 8 bases between. The CDR3 sequence is 15 residues long. This chain's CDR3 is CAISDNRANTGELFF. The CDR3 DNA is TGTGCCATCAGTGATAACAGGGCGAACACCGGGGAGCTGTTTTTT.

The rearrangement joins TRBV19 to TRBJ1-4; D remains ambiguous. This CDR3 is 14 amino acids long. V was shortened by 5 bases and J by 4 bases, with 11 bases between the two germline ends. Germline loops: CDR1 LNHDA, CDR2 SQIVND (reference sequence). The DNA for the CDR3 is TGTGCCAGTAGTGCTACGGGGAGTAATGAAAAACTGTTTTTT. Its translation: CASSATGSNEKLFF.

Only one count was recorded for this clone. The J gene is TRBJ2-3, the V gene TRBV28, with 7 nucleotides matching TRBD1. The V gene end was trimmed by 6 bases and the J gene end by 0 bases; junction bases not matched to a gene: 6. From germline, CDR1 is MDHEN and CDR2 SYDVKM. The CDR3 extends over 15 amino acids. The CDR3 DNA sequence: TGTGCCAGCAGACCGACAGGGTCTAGCACAGATACGCAGTATTTT. Translation gives CASRPTGSSTDTQYF. The variable domain in full, with the rest retrieved from reference TRBV28 and TRBJ2-3, is DVKVTQSSRYLVKRTGEKVFLECVQDMDHENMFWYRQDPGLGLRLIYFSYDVKMKEKGDIPEGYSVSREKKERFSLILESASTNQTSMYLCASRPTGSSTDTQYFGPGTRLTVL.

The DNA of the CDR3 is TGCGCCAGCAGCCCGGCAGGCACCGGGGAGCTGTTTTTT. Protein: CASSPAGTGELFF. The chain is built from TRBV5-1 and TRBJ2-2; no definite D call. This CDR3 contains 13 residues. Trimming removed 4 bases at V and 4 bases at J, with 8 bases between. The V gene's germline CDR1 is SGHRS and CDR2 YFSETQ.

The V and J genes are TRBV25-1 and TRBJ2-5; 7 bases are shared with TRBD1. The trim removed 3 bases at V and 1 base at J, leaving 5 bases unmatched. The CDR3 consists of 15 residues. Germline V gene lookup returns CDR1 MGHDK and CDR2 SYGVNS. The CDR3 loop is CASSDQTGPQETQYF. The CDR3, as DNA: TGTGCCAGCAGTGACCAGACAGGGCCCCAAGAGACCCAGTACTTC.

The chain has TRBV19 and TRBJ1-1; 8 bases map to TRBD1. The CDR3 loop spans 16 amino acids. CDR1 LNHDA and CDR2 SQIVND come from the germline V gene (reference sequence). Germline trimming cut 5 bases from V and 4 bases from J; bases unmatched to any gene: 12. CDR3 region: CASSPGTGRWGTEAFF. CDR3 sequence (DNA): TGTGCCAGTAGTCCGGGGACAGGTCGATGGGGCACTGAAGCTTTCTTT.